The 8 T cell receptor beta chains presented below share a single source sample, sequenced in a study of cytomegalovirus exposure and HLA in healthy donors. 60 Vbeta and 13 Jbeta primers were used in PCR. Only in-frame clones appear in the TCRdb table, and some are missing; sequencing was by immunoSEQ multiplex PCR. This table has just under 80,000 clones, roughly 78% appearing once. The sequencing input was PBMCs. All receptors derive from a man aged 40-49 years in good health and CMV-seronegative.

The chain is built from TRBV4-3 and TRBJ2-7, with D tentatively TRBD1 (6 bases). Trimming took off 1 base at V and 2 bases at J, with 18 bases between the two ends. CDR3 size: 17 residues. In germline, CDR1 is LGHNA, CDR2 YSLEER. DNA of the CDR3: TGCGCCAGCAGCCAAGCCCCCCGGACAGCCGGAGCCTACGAGCAGTACTTC. Translating it yields CASSQAPRTAGAYEQYF.

Details on this clone: One end of the junction fails to match germline, which may point to a read error. The rearrangement links TRBV7-7 to TRBJ2-7; D may be TRBD1 (6 bases). The CDR3 is 13 amino acids. Germline V gene data show CDR1 as SSHAT and CDR2 as FNYEAQ (reference sequence). CDR3 bases: TGTGCTAGCAGCCCGGGACAAGGCTACGAGCAGTACTTC. Encoded protein: CASSPGQGYEQYF.

The chain carries TRBV15 and TRBJ2-1; 9 nucleotides match TRBD2. V lost 1 base and J lost 7; bases outside the gene matches: 2. This CDR3 has 14 residues. Germline V gene lookup returns CDR1 LNHNV and CDR2 YYDKDF (reference sequence). CDR3 sequence (DNA): TGTGCCACCAGCAGAGGACTAGCGGAGAATGAGCAGTTCTTC. Translation: CATSRGLAENEQFF.

The gene calls are TRBV28 and TRBJ2-2; 12 bases agree with TRBD1. Germline lookup yields CDR1 MDHEN and CDR2 SYDVKM. The CDR3 length is 18 residues. After removal of 6 bases from V and 6 bases from J, the junction contained 14 bases not matched to a gene. The CDR3: CASSRDRGRVGSPGELFF. CDR3 in DNA: TGTGCCAGCAGCCGGGACAGGGGGCGCGTCGGCTCCCCCGGGGAGCTGTTTTTT.

This chain links TRBV20-1 with TRBJ2-5; 7 bases are a match to TRBD2. There are 11 residues in the CDR3. The ends lost 5 bases at V and 5 bases at J; junction bases unmatched: 2. Per the germline V gene, CDR1 is DFQATT and CDR2 is SNEGSKA (reference sequence). The CDR3 reads CSAGGGETQYF. DNA for the CDR3: TGCAGTGCTGGGGGAGGGGAGACCCAGTACTTC.

The chain is built from TRBV28 and TRBJ2-5; D remains ambiguous. This CDR3 has 13 residues. The germline V and J ends were trimmed by 2 bases and 1 base, with 5 bases remaining between them. From germline, CDR1 is MDHEN and CDR2 SYDVKM. The CDR3 DNA is TGTGCCAGCAGTTTAGGCACCCAAGAGACCCAGTACTTC. It codes for CASSLGTQETQYF.

V usage is TRBV28 and J usage is TRBJ2-1; 13 bases align to TRBD2. The CDR3 covers 19 residues. Germline CDR1 MDHEN, CDR2 SYDVKM. With 5 bases clipped from V and 3 bases from J, the junction kept 13 bases outside the gene matches. CDR3: CASSPPSTSGGRVYNEQFF. CDR3 coding DNA: TGTGCCAGCAGTCCGCCCTCGACTAGCGGGGGGAGGGTCTACAATGAGCAGTTCTTC.

This chain uses TRBV7-2 with TRBJ1-6; D ambiguous. Germline values: CDR1 SGHTA, CDR2 FQGNSA. The CDR3 has 15 residues. Trimming cost V 1 base and J 5 bases, with 9 bases left between them. CDR3 sequence: CASSLGAGNNSPLHF. DNA of the CDR3: TGTGCCAGCAGCTTAGGAGCGGGGAATAATTCACCCCTCCACTTT. Full variable domain (missing parts from reference TRBV7-2 and TRBJ1-6): GAGVSQSPSNKVTEKGKDVELRCDPISGHTALYWYRQSLGQGLEFLIYFQGNSAPDKSGLPSDRFSAERTGGSVSTLTIQRTQQEDSAVYLCASSLGAGNNSPLHFGNGTRLTVT.